Listed below are T cell receptor beta chains from one sample, sequenced in a study of control samples from healthy donors and cancer patients. The assay was immunoSEQ multiplex PCR, and TCRdb's table has in-frame clones only and misses some. The sample holds just over 80,000 clones, around nine tenths seen once. The material sequenced was blood. These receptors were taken from a man between 50 and 59 years old in good health. Each CDR3 is given with its conserved first and last residue. D genes are given only for firm matches. Rows may omit the clone size; those that give it use once, few, many or a size class.

>once|TRBV25-1|TRBJ2-2|16|TRBD1
CASSVSRGLETGELFF
TGTGCCAGCAGTGTCTCCAGGGGGTTAGAAACCGGGGAGCTGTTTTTT
>-|TRBV2|TRBJ2-3|15|-
CASRAEGASTDTQYF
TGTGCCAGCAGGGCGGAGGGGGCCTCCACAGATACGCAGTATTTT
>once|TRBV5-1|TRBJ1-4|16|-
CASSLFMGASNEKLFF
TGCGCCAGCAGCTTGTTCATGGGGGCGTCTAATGAAAAACTGTTTTTT
>-|TRBV9|TRBJ1-2|10|-
CASKGSGYTF
TGTGCCAGCAAGGGGTCCGGCTACACCTTC
>-|TRBV7-8|TRBJ1-2|16|-
CASSFRVREGAYGYTF
TGTGCCAGCAGCTTTAGAGTCCGGGAGGGAGCCTATGGCTACACCTTC
>-|TRBV27|TRBJ2-1|13|-
CASSLGGYNEQFF
TGTGCCAGCAGCCTAGGGGGTTACAATGAGCAGTTCTTC
>-|TRBV29-1|TRBJ2-1|13|TRBD2
CSVQGGGVNEQFF
TGCAGCGTCCAGGGCGGGGGAGTTAATGAGCAGTTCTTC
>-|TRBV7-8|TRBJ2-1|15|TRBD2
CASSLGGLAGKEQFF
TGTGCCAGCAGCTTAGGGGGACTAGCGGGGAAGGAGCAGTTCTTC
>-|TRBV6-5|TRBJ1-1|14|-
CASISARGYTEAFF
TGTGCCAGCATTAGCGCCAGGGGTTACACTGAAGCTTTCTTT
>-|TRBV27|TRBJ1-2|13|TRBD1
CASSPGDSSRGTF
TGTGCCAGCAGTCCTGGGGACAGTTCTAGGGGGACCTTC
>-|TRBV6-4|TRBJ1-2|13|-
CASSDTDSNGYTF
TGTGCCAGCAGTGACACGGACAGCAATGGCTACACCTTC
>-|TRBV20-1|TRBJ1-1|11|-
CSARVRKEAFF
TGCAGTGCTAGAGTTAGGAAGGAAGCTTTCTTT
>-|TRBV3-1/TRBV3-2|TRBJ2-7|16|-
CASSQDGDRPTYEQYF
TGTGCCAGCAGCCAAGATGGTGACAGGCCTACCTACGAGCAGTACTTC
>-|TRBV19|TRBJ2-6|14|-
CATLQDSGANVLTF
TGTGCCACCTTACAGGACTCTGGGGCCAACGTCCTGACTTTC
>-|TRBV5-5|TRBJ2-1|13|-
CASSLDRPGEQFF
TGTGCCAGCAGCTTGGATCGTCCGGGGGAGCAGTTCTTC
>-|TRBV24-1|TRBJ2-7|15|-
CATSDSGTPSYEQYF
TGTGCCACCAGTGACTCCGGGACACCATCCTACGAGCAGTACTTC
>-|TRBV5-1|TRBJ2-1|15|TRBD2
CASSLVAGANNEQFF
TGCGCCAGCAGCTTGGTAGCGGGGGCTAACAATGAGCAGTTCTTC
>-|TRBV18|TRBJ2-7|14|TRBD1
CASSPGQGAHEQYF
TGTGCCAGCTCACCGGGCCAGGGGGCTCACGAGCAGTACTTC
>-|TRBV27|TRBJ1-5|12|-
CASSKIGQPQHF
TGTGCCAGCAGTAAAATAGGTCAGCCCCAGCATTTT
>-|TRBV5-1|TRBJ2-3|14|-
CASSSSGGADTQYF
TGCGCCAGCTCCTCTTCTGGAGGGGCAGATACGCAGTATTTT
>-|TRBV5-6|TRBJ1-6|15|TRBD1
CASSLLDRDNSPLHF
TGTGCCAGCAGCTTGCTCGACAGGGACAATTCACCCCTCCACTTT
>-|TRBV14|TRBJ1-1|14|-
CASSHLTSDAEAFF
TGTGCCAGCAGCCATTTAACGTCTGACGCTGAAGCTTTCTTT
>once|TRBV10-3|TRBJ1-3|14|-
CAISESLSIPTIYF
TGTGCCATCAGTGAGTCCCTTTCCATTCCCACCATATATTTT
>once|TRBV2|TRBJ1-2|12|-
CASSEAGRGYTF
TGTGCCAGCAGTGAAGCTGGGCGAGGCTACACCTTC
>-|TRBV2|TRBJ1-5|15|-
CASSDKGGGNQPQHF
TGTGCCAGCAGTGATAAGGGGGGTGGCAATCAGCCCCAGCATTTT
>once|TRBV5-4|TRBJ1-1|14|-
CASSLDRLNTEAFF
TGTGCCAGCAGCTTGGACAGGTTAAACACTGAAGCTTTCTTT
>-|TRBV5-1|TRBJ1-2|17|-
CASSPGDRAGSAYGYTF
TGCGCCAGCAGCCCGGGGGACCGGGCCGGTTCCGCCTATGGCTACACCTTC
>few|TRBV5-1|TRBJ2-5|14|-
CASSFGQSQETQYF
TGCGCCAGCAGCTTCGGACAGAGCCAAGAGACCCAGTACTTC
>few|TRBV19|TRBJ2-7|13|-
CASSDGRNYEQYF
TGTGCCAGTAGTGATGGCAGAAATTACGAGCAGTACTTC
>-|TRBV7-2|TRBJ2-7|13|-
CASSSDGPYEQYF
TGTGCCAGCAGCTCGGACGGTCCCTACGAGCAGTACTTC
>-|TRBV2|TRBJ1-5|13|-
CASSDTSNQPQHF
TGTGCCAGCAGCGACACGAGCAATCAGCCCCAGCATTTT
>few|TRBV5-1|TRBJ2-7|15|TRBD1
CASSPTGQGIYEQYF
TGCGCCAGCAGCCCAACGGGACAGGGGATCTACGAGCAGTACTTC
>-|TRBV5-1|TRBJ1-1|13|-
CASSRTGNTEAFF
TGCGCCAGCAGCCGGACGGGGAACACTGAAGCTTTCTTT
>-|TRBV2|TRBJ2-3|14|-
CASSEEQLRDTQYF
TGTGCCAGCAGTGAAGAACAACTCCGGGATACGCAGTATTTT
>once|TRBV3-1/TRBV3-2|TRBJ1-6|17|TRBD1
CASSQGIQGARSSPLHF
TGTGCCAGCAGCCAAGGAATCCAGGGGGCAAGATCTTCACCCCTCCACTTT
>few|TRBV11-3|TRBJ2-5|14|-
CASRETGLQRTQYF
TGTGCCAGCAGAGAAACTGGACTACAAAGGACCCAGTACTTC
>-|TRBV6-5|TRBJ2-7|13|-
CASSTSPGYEQYF
TGTGCCAGCAGTACTTCTCCGGGCTACGAGCAGTACTTC
>-|TRBV5-1|TRBJ1-2|14|-
CASSHPITGYGYTF
TGCGCCAGCAGCCACCCTATTACAGGGTATGGCTACACCTTC
>-|TRBV5-1|TRBJ2-7|12|-
CASSLGDHEQYF
TGCGCCAGCAGCTTAGGAGATCACGAGCAGTACTTC
>-|TRBV5-6|TRBJ2-6|16|-
CASSTWGFSGANVLTF
TGTGCCAGCAGCACCTGGGGTTTCTCTGGGGCCAACGTCCTGACTTTC
>-|TRBV18|TRBJ2-1|16|-
CASSPPARVGGNEQFF
TGTGCCAGCTCACCACCCGCCAGGGTTGGCGGGAATGAGCAGTTCTTC
>-|TRBV3-1/TRBV3-2|TRBJ1-4|17|-
CASSALRKLGANEKLFF
TGTGCCAGCAGCGCTTTGCGCAAACTAGGGGCTAATGAAAAACTGTTTTTT
>-|TRBV19|TRBJ2-3|13|TRBD1
CASSIRDRGTQYF
TGTGCCAGTAGTATCCGGGACAGGGGGACGCAGTATTTT
>-|TRBV5-6|TRBJ2-3|15|-
CASSLEGPGTDTQYF
TGTGCCAGCAGCTTGGAGGGGCCGGGGACAGATACGCAGTATTTT
>-|TRBV6-6|TRBJ1-2|14|-
CASTIAWGNYGYTF
TGTGCCAGCACCATCGCGTGGGGTAACTATGGCTACACCTTC
>-|TRBV9|TRBJ2-3|15|-
CASSVVTGSTDTQYF
TGTGCCAGCAGCGTAGTGACAGGAAGCACAGATACGCAGTATTTT
>few|TRBV30|TRBJ1-3|13|-
CACGPSSGNTIYF
TGTGCCTGCGGACCGAGCTCTGGAAACACCATATATTTT
>-|TRBV27|TRBJ2-7|14|TRBD1
CASSTTTGSYEQYF
TGTGCCAGCAGTACGACGACAGGGAGCTACGAGCAGTACTTC